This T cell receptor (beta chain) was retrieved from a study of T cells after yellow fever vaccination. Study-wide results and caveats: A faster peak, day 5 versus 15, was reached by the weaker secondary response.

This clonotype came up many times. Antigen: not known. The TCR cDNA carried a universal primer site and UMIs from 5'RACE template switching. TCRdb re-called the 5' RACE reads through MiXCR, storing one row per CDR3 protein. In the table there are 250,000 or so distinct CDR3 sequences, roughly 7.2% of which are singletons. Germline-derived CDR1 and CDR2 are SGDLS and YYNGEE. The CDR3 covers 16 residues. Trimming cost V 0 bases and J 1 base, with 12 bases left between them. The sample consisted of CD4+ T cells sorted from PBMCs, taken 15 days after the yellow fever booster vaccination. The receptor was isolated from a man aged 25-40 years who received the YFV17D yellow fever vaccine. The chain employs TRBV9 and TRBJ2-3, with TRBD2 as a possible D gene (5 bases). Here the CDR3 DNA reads TGTGCCAGCAGCGTAGACCGGGATGGTGGCACAGATACGCAGTATTTT. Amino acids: CASSVDRDGGTDTQYF.